One and the same sample provided the 13 T cell receptor beta chains below, sequenced in a study of cytomegalovirus exposure and HLA in healthy donors. Amplification used 60 Vbeta primers and 13 Jbeta primers. Only in-frame clones appear in the TCRdb table, and some are missing; sequencing was by immunoSEQ multiplex PCR. Of about 99,000 clones listed, nearly 80% are singletons. Sequencing used PBMCs. These receptors were taken from a man aged 60-69 years in good health and CMV-seropositive.

This chain connects TRBV7-9 to TRBJ2-3; D might be TRBD1 (5 bases). Per the germline V gene, CDR1 is SEHNR and CDR2 is FQNEAQ (reference sequence). This CDR3 spans 15 amino acids. Deletions cut 5 bases from V and 2 bases from J, with 14 bases between. This CDR3 reads CASSPRQGPTDTQYF. In DNA, the CDR3 is TGTGCCAGCAGCCCACGGCAGGGTCCCACAGATACGCAGTATTTT.

This chain joins TRBV5-4 and TRBJ2-7; 7 positions match TRBD1. Germline values: CDR1 SGHNT, CDR2 YYREEE (reference sequence). CDR3 length equals 15 residues. The trim removed 5 bases at V and 2 bases at J, leaving 10 bases unmatched. This CDR3 is CASSSGTVDTYEQYF. CDR3 DNA sequence: TGTGCCAGCAGTTCCGGGACAGTAGATACCTACGAGCAGTACTTC. The variable domain in full, completed from reference TRBV5-4 and TRBJ2-7, reads ETGVTQSPTHLIKTRGQQVTLRCSSQSGHNTVSWYQQALGQGPQFIFQYYREEENGRGNFPPRFSGLQFPNYSSELNVNALELDDSALYLCASSSGTVDTYEQYFGPGTRLTVT.

The chain has TRBV7-9 and TRBJ1-1; D gene unclear. The CDR3 is 15 residues long. Germline CDR1 is SEHNR and CDR2 is FQNEAQ (reference sequence). Trimming took 1 base from V and 1 from J, leaving 10 bases between them. The CDR3 is CASSLDRGRNTEAFF. In DNA, the CDR3 is TGTGCCAGCAGCTTAGATCGGGGAAGGAACACTGAAGCTTTCTTT.

Only a few counts were recorded for this clone. This chain uses TRBV5-4 with TRBJ1-6, with unresolved D. The CDR3 contains 15 residues. The germline gives CDR1 SGHNT, CDR2 YYREEE (reference sequence). Trimming removed 0 bases at V and 0 bases at J, with 4 bases between. Here the CDR3 reads CASSLGSSYNSPLHF. Written as DNA, the CDR3 is TGTGCCAGCAGCTTGGGGAGCTCCTATAATTCACCCCTCCACTTT.

This clone was seen only once. This chain links TRBV5-1 with TRBJ2-7, with 10 bases aligning to TRBD1. The V and J ends lost 0 bases and 2 bases, in that order; junction bases with no gene match: 5. The CDR3 spans 16 residues. Germline V lookup: CDR1 SGHRS, CDR2 YFSETQ. The DNA of the CDR3 is TGCGCCAGCAGCTTGGCTCCGGGACAGGGGACCTACGAGCAGTACTTC. It specifies CASSLAPGQGTYEQYF.

This sequence joins TRBV30 and TRBJ1-3; a weak D match, TRBD1 (6 bases). This CDR3 contains 14 residues. Trimming left V 5 bases short and J 2 bases short, with 13 bases between. The germline V gene encodes CDR1 GTSNPN and CDR2 SVGIG (reference sequence). The CDR3 nucleotides read TGTGCCTGGGCCCCCGGGACAACTGGAAACACCATATATTTT. It is translated as CAWAPGTTGNTIYF.

V usage is TRBV18 and J usage is TRBJ1-1; TRBD1 matches 8 bases. Germline CDR1 and CDR2: KGHSH and LQKENI. The CDR3 consists of 17 residues. The V and J ends lost 1 base and 4 bases, in that order; junction bases with no gene match: 11. The CDR3 region has the DNA TGTGCCAGCTCACCACAACAGACAGGGGTAGGCGGCACTGAAGCTTTCTTT. This gives the protein CASSPQQTGVGGTEAFF.

The rearrangement joins TRBV9 to TRBJ1-4; 7 bases are a match to TRBD1. The junction had 8 bases not matched to a gene; V was cut back by 1 base and J by 8 bases. CDR1 and CDR2 (germline): SGDLS, YYNGEE. This CDR3 has 15 residues. In nucleotides, the CDR3 is TGTGCCAGCAGCGTACGGGACAGCGCAAGAGAAAAACTGTTTTTT. This codes for CASSVRDSAREKLFF.

J is TRBJ2-5 and V is TRBV5-1; TRBD2 might be the D (5 bases). The DNA end is a closer match to TRBJ2-7, so the J assignment may be wrong. The V gene's germline CDR1 is SGHRS and CDR2 YFSETQ. This CDR3 has 15 residues. The CDR3 loop is CASSPTVGSSYEQYF. In DNA form, the CDR3 reads TGCGCCAGCAGCCCCACGGTAGGGAGCTCCTACGAGCAGTACTTC.

The genes are TRBV7-2 and TRBJ2-1, with 9 bases fitting TRBD2. This CDR3 is 16 amino acids long. V gave up 5 bases and J gave up 1 base; unmatched junction bases: 6. The V gene's germline CDR1 is SGHTA and CDR2 FQGNSA. This CDR3 is CASSPSGGISYNEQFF. DNA for the CDR3: TGTGCCAGCAGCCCCAGCGGGGGGATTTCCTACAATGAGCAGTTCTTC.

The chain combines TRBV11-2 with TRBJ1-5, with D possibly TRBD1 on 5 matching bases. V was clipped by 5 bases and J by 7 bases, with 9 bases between them. This CDR3 comprises 12 residues. Germline loops: CDR1 SGHAT, CDR2 FQNNGV. The DNA for the CDR3 is TGTGCCAGCAGCGTGGGGGGACAGCCCCAGCATTTT. Encoded protein: CASSVGGQPQHF. Combining the CDR3 with reference TRBV11-2 and TRBJ1-5 gives the whole variable domain EAGVAQSPRYKIIEKRQSVAFWCNPISGHATLYWYQQILGQGPKLLIQFQNNGVVDDSQLPKDRFSAERLKGVDSTLKIQPAKLEDSAVYLCASSVGGQPQHFGDGTRLSIL.

This chain links TRBV5-4 with TRBJ1-6; 8 bases match TRBD1. Trimming removed 3 bases from V and 7 bases from J; junction bases left unmatched: 6. Germline CDR1 is SGHNT and CDR2 is YYREEE (reference sequence). The length of the CDR3 is 15 residues. CDR3 coding DNA: TGTGCCAGCAGCTACCAGGACAGGGAGAATTCACCCCTCCACTTT. As protein: CASSYQDRENSPLHF.

This clone was detected only a few times. This chain connects TRBV6-5 to TRBJ1-1; D uncertain. Germline values: CDR1 MNHEY, CDR2 SVGAGI. The V end lost 6 bases, the J end lost 4 bases, and 15 bases lay between the germline ends. The CDR3 is made up of 14 amino acids. CDR3 nucleotide sequence: TGTGCCAGCAGAACGACCCCACGGGGCACTGAAGCTTTCTTT. Protein sequence: CASRTTPRGTEAFF.